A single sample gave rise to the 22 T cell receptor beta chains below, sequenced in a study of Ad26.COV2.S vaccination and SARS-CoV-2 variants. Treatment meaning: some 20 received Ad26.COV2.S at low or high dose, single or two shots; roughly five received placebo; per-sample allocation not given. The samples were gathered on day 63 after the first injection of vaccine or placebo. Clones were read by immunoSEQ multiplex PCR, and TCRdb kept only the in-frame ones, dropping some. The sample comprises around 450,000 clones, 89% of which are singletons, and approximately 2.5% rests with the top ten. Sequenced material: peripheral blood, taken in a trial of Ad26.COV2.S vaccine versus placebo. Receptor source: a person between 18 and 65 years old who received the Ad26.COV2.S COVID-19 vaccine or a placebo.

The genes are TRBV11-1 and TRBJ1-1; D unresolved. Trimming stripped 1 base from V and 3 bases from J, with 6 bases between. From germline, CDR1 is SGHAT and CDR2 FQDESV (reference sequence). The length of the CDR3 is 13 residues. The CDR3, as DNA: TGTGCCAGCAGCTTAGTTATGGACACTGAAGCTTTCTTT. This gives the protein CASSLVMDTEAFF.

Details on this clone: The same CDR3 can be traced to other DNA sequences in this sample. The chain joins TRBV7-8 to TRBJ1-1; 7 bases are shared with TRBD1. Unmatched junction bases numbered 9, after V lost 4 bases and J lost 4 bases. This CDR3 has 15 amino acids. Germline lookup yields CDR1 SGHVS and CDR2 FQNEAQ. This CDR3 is CASSSLTGTGTEAFF. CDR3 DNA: TGTGCCAGCAGCTCACTGACAGGGACTGGCACTGAAGCTTTCTTT.

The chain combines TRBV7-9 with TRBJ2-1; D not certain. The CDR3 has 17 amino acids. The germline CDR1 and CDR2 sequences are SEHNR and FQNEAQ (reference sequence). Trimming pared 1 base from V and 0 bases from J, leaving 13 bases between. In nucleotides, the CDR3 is TGTGCCAGCAGCTTAGTTGGCGCGGTCCGCTCCTACAATGAGCAGTTCTTC. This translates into CASSLVGAVRSYNEQFF.

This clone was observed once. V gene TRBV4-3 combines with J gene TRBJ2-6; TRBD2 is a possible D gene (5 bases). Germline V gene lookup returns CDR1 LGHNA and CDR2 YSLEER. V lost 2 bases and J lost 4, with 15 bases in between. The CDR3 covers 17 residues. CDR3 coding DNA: TGCGCCAGCAGCCAAAGGACTGGCGTTGGGGGGGCCAACGTCCTGACTTTC. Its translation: CASSQRTGVGGANVLTF.

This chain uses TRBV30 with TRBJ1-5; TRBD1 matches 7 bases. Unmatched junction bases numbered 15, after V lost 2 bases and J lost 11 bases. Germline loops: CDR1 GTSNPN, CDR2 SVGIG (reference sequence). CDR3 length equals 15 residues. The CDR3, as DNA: TGTGCCTGGAGTATTGGACAGGCGGCCGTCTCGGCCCAGCATTTT. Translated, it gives CAWSIGQAAVSAQHF.

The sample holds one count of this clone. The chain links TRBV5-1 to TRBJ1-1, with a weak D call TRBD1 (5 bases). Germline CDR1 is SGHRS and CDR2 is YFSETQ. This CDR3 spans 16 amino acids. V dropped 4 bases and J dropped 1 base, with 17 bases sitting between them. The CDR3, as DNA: TGCGCCAGCAGCGATCAGCATGGGACGGCGAACACTGAAGCTTTCTTT. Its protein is CASSDQHGTANTEAFF.

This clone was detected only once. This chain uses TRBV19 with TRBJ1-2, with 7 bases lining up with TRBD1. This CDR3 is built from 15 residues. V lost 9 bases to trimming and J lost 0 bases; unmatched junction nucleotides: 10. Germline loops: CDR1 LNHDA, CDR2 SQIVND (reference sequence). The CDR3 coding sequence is TGTGCCAGCCGGTATAGGGGGACAGCTAACTATGGCTACACCTTC. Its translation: CASRYRGTANYGYTF.

The CDR3 DNA reads as TGTGCCACCAGTGATTTTTGGAGTTTAGGCACCGGGGAGCTGTTTTTT. The encoded protein is CATSDFWSLGTGELFF. The chain uses TRBV24-1 and TRBJ2-2; D is unclear. CDR3 size: 16 residues. Deletions cut 1 base from V and 4 bases from J, with 12 bases between. CDR1 is KGHDR, CDR2 SFDVKD, per germline.

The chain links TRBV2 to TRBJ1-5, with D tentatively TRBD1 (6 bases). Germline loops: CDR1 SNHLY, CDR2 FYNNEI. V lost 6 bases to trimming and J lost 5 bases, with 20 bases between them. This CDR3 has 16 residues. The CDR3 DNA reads TGTGCCAGCAGAGGGGGTCTCGGTGGCGGTTATCAGCCCCAGCATTTT. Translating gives CASRGGLGGGYQPQHF.

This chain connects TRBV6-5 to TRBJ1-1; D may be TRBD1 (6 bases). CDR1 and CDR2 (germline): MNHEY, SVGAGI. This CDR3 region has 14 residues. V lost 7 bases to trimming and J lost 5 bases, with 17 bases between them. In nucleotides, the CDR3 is TGTGCCAGCACTACGGGACACTTAGGGACTGAAGCTTTCTTT. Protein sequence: CASTTGHLGTEAFF.

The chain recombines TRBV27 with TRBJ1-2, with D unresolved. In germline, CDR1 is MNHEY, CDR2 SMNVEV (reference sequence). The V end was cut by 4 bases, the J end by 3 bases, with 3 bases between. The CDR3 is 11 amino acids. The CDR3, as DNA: TGTGCCAGCAGTTCGTACTATGGCTACACCTTC. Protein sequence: CASSSYYGYTF.

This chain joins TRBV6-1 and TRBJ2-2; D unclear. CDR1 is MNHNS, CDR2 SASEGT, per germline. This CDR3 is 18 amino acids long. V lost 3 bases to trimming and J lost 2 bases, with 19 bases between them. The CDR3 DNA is TGTGCCAGCAGTGACACCGGGTTTATCGACAACAACACCGGGGAGCTGTTTTTT. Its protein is CASSDTGFIDNNTGELFF.

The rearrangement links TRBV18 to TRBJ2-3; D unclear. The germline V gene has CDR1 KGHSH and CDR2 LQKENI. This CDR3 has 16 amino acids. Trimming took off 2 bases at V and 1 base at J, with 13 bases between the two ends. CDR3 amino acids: CASSPRHPRGTDTQYF. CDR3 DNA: TGTGCCAGCTCACCAAGGCACCCCAGAGGCACAGATACGCAGTATTTT. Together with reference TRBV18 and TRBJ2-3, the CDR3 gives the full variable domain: NAGVMQNPRHLVRRRGQEARLRCSPMKGHSHVYWYRQLPEEGLKFMVYLQKENIIDESGMPKERFSAEFPKEGPSILRIQQVVRGDSAAYFCASSPRHPRGTDTQYFGPGTRLTVL.

The CDR3 is CASSLSLRPEKLFF. Here the CDR3 DNA reads TGTGCCAGCAGCTTATCCCTCAGGCCTGAAAAACTGTTTTTT. The J gene is TRBJ1-4, the V gene TRBV7-2, with D hard to call. V lost 2 bases, J lost 7 bases, and 11 bases lay in between. The CDR3 length is 14 residues. Germline loops: CDR1 SGHTA, CDR2 FQGNSA. The whole variable domain, filled in from reference TRBV7-2 and TRBJ1-4, reads GAGVSQSPSNKVTEKGKDVELRCDPISGHTALYWYRQSLGQGLEFLIYFQGNSAPDKSGLPSDRFSAERTGGSVSTLTIQRTQQEDSAVYLCASSLSLRPEKLFFGSGTQLSVL.

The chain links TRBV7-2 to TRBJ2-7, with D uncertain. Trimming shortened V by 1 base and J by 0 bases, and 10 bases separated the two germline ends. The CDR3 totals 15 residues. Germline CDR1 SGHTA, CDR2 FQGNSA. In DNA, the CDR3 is TGTGCCAGCAGCTTAGGGGTATGGAGCTCCTACGAGCAGTACTTC. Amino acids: CASSLGVWSSYEQYF.

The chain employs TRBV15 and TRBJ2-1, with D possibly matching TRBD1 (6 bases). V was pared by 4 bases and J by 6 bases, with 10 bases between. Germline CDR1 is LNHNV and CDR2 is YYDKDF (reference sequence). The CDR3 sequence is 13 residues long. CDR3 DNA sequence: TGTGCCACCAGCAACAGACAGGTCAATGAGCAGTTCTTC. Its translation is CATSNRQVNEQFF.

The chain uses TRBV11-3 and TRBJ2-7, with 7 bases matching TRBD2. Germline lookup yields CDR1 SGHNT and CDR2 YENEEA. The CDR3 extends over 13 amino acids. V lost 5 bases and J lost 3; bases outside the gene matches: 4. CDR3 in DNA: TGTGCCAGCAGCCGACAGCGGGACTACGAGCAGTACGTC. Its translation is CASSRQRDYEQYV.

CDR3 nucleotides: TGCAGCGTTGAAGACTCGGACAGGAGCGCCATGAACACTGAAGCTTTCTTT. Amino acids: CSVEDSDRSAMNTEAFF. The V gene is TRBV29-1, the J gene TRBJ1-1; 7 nucleotides agree with TRBD1. Germline values: CDR1 SQVTM, CDR2 ANQGSEA. This CDR3 contains 17 residues. Trimming took 0 bases from V and 0 from J; bases not matched to a gene: 10.

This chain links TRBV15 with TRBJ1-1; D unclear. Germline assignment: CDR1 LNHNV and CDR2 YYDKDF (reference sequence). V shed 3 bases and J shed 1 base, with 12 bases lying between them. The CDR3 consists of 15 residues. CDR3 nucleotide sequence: TGTGCCACCAGCAGGTCAATGGGGAAGAACACTGAAGCTTTCTTT. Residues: CATSRSMGKNTEAFF.

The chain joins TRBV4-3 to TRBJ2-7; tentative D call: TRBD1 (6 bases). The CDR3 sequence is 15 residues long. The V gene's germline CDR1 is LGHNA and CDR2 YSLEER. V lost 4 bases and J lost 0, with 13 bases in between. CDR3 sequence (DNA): TGCGCCAGCAGCCTAGGACAGCATCGCTCCTACGAGCAGTACTTC. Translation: CASSLGQHRSYEQYF.

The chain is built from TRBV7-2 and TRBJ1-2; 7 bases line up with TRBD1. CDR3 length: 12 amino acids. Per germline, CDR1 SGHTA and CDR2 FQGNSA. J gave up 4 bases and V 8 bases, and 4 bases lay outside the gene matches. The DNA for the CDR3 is TGTGCCAGCGAAGGGACAGCCTATGGCTACACCTTC. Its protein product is CASEGTAYGYTF.

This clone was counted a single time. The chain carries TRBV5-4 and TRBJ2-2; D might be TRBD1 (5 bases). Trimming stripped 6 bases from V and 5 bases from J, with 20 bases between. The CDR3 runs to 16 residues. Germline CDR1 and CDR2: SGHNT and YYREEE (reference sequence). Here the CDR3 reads CASTKNSQGLTGELFF. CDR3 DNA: TGTGCCAGCACCAAAAACAGTCAGGGCTTAACCGGGGAGCTGTTTTTT.